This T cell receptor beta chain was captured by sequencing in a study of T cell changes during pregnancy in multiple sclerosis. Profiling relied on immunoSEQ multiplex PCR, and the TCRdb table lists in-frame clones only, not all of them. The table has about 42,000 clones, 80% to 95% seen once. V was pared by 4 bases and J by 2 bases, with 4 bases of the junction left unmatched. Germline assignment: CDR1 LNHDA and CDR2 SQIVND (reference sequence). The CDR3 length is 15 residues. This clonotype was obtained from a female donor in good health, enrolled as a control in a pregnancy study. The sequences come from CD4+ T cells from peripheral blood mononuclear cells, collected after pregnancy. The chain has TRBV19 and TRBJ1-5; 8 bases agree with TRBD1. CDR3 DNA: TGTGCCAGTAGTAGGACAGGGTCGGGCAATCAGCCCCAGCATTTT. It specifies CASSRTGSGNQPQHF.